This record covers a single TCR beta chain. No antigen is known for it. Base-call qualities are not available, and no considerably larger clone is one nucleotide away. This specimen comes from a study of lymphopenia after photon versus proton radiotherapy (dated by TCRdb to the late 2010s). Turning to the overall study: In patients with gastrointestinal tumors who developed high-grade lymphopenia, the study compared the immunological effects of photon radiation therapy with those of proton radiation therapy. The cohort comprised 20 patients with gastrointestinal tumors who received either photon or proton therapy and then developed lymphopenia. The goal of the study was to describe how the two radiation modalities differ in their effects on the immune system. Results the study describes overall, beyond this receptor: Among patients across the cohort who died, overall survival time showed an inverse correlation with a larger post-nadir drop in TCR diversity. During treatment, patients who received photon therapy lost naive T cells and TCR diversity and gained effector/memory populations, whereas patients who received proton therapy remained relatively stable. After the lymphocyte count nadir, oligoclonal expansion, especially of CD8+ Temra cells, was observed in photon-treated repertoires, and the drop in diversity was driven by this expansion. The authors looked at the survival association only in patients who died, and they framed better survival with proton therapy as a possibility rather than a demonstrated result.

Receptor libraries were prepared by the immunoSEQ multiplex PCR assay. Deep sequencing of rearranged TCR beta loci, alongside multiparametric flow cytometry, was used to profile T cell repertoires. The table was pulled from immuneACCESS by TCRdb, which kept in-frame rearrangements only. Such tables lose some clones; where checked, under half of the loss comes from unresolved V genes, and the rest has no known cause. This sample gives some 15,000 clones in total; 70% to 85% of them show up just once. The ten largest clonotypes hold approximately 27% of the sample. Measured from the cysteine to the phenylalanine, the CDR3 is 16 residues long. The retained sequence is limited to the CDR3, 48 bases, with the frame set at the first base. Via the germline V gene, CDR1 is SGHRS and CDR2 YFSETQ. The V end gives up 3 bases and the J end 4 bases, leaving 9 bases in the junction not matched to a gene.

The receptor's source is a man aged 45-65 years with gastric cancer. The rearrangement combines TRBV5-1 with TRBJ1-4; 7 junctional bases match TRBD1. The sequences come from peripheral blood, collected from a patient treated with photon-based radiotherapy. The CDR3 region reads CASSYGTVPYNEKLFF. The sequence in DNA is TGCGCCAGCAGCTATGGGACAGTGCCTTATAATGAAAAACTGTTTTTT.